The entry below gives a single TCR beta chain sequence along with its context. This sample is part of a study of OX40 agonist ivuxolimab in advanced cancers. The CDR3 is 13 amino acids. Germline V gives CDR1 LGHNA, CDR2 YSLEER. Trimming took 1 base from V and 7 from J, leaving 8 bases between them. Method: immunoSEQ multiplex PCR; TCRdb's copy keeps in-frame clones and lacks some. The sample lists 57,000 or so clones; around nine tenths were seen once. The material was CD4+ or CD8+ T cells sorted from blood, obtained in a trial of the OX40 agonist ivuxolimab. The TCR sequence derives from an adult with an advanced solid tumor such as melanoma, head and neck, liver or kidney cancer. This chain links TRBV4-3 with TRBJ1-5; no clear D. The DNA of the CDR3 is TGCGCCAGCAGCCAAGCAAGATGGCAGCCCCAGCATTTT. Translation: CASSQARWQPQHF.